These 21 T cell receptor beta chains came from one sample sequenced in a study of shared clonotypes between healthy human individuals. This table comes from immunoSEQ multiplex PCR, and its TCRdb copy is limited to in-frame clones, with some not included. Among about 1,500,000 clones listed, around 97% were seen once. The sequencing input was naive CD4+ T cells sorted from blood. Sample subset: CD45RA+ positively selected. The receptors were gathered from a man under 40 in good health.

The chain has TRBV7-3 and TRBJ1-2, with 10 bases fitting TRBD1. Germline trimming cut 5 bases from V and 8 bases from J; bases unmatched to any gene: 5. The CDR3 has 13 residues. Germline CDR1 is SGHTA and CDR2 is FQGTGA. The CDR3 reads CASSPGTGAGYTF. The CDR3 coding sequence is TGTGCCAGCAGCCCAGGGACAGGGGCCGGCTACACCTTC.

J is TRBJ2-1 and V is TRBV19, with 7 bases matching TRBD2. The germline gives CDR1 LNHDA, CDR2 SQIVND (reference sequence). This CDR3 has 12 amino acids. The junction had 10 bases not matched to a gene; V was cut back by 10 bases and J by 10 bases. CDR3 bases: TGTGCCACCTGGGAGGGTTCGGGGGAGCAGTTCTTC. Translated, it gives CATWEGSGEQFF.

The chain combines TRBV5-1 with TRBJ2-3; possible D gene TRBD1, 5 bases. In germline, CDR1 is SGHRS, CDR2 YFSETQ. Trimming shortened V by 3 bases and J by 4 bases, and 12 bases separated the two germline ends. This CDR3 is 14 amino acids long. This CDR3 reads CASSSTGLADTQYF. The DNA of the CDR3 is TGCGCCAGCAGCTCCACAGGTTTAGCAGATACGCAGTATTTT.

The chain joins TRBV5-4 to TRBJ2-7; a weak D match, TRBD1 (5 bases). The CDR3 is 14 residues long. V was shortened by 4 bases and J by 0 bases, with 11 bases between the two germline ends. Looked up from germline, CDR1 is SGHNT and CDR2 is YYREEE (reference sequence). The CDR3 here is CASSQGGFSYEQYF. CDR3 in DNA: TGTGCCAGCAGCCAGGGCGGTTTCTCCTACGAGCAGTACTTC.

The sample holds one count of this clone. The V gene is TRBV18, the J gene TRBJ2-2; 7 bases are shared with TRBD2. Trimming at V came to 1 base and at J to 2 bases, leaving 10 bases not matched to a gene. This CDR3 has 18 residues. Germline-derived CDR1 and CDR2 are KGHSH and LQKENI. CDR3 region: CASSPRPAAGINTGELFF. CDR3 coding DNA: TGTGCCAGCTCACCACGGCCAGCAGCGGGGATAAACACCGGGGAGCTGTTTTTT.

J is TRBJ2-5 and V is TRBV5-1; unclear D gene. The V gene lost 1 base and the J gene lost 9 bases, with 16 bases spanning the gap. Germline V gene lookup returns CDR1 SGHRS and CDR2 YFSETQ. CDR3 length: 14 amino acids. The CDR3 DNA is TGCGCCAGCAGCTTGTCACCCTCCACGAAGGCCCAGTACTTC. Translated, it gives CASSLSPSTKAQYF.

This chain links TRBV28 with TRBJ1-4; D perhaps matches TRBD1 (6 bases). This CDR3 comprises 13 residues. CDR1 is MDHEN and CDR2 is SYDVKM in the germline V gene. V lost 5 bases, J lost 11 bases, and 15 bases lay in between. CDR3 protein: CASSPPQGTKLFF. For the CDR3, the DNA is TGTGCCAGCAGTCCTCCACAGGGAACCAAACTGTTTTTT.

V and J are TRBV28 and TRBJ2-2; 10 bases map to TRBD2. Trimming took 3 bases from V and 0 from J; bases not matched to a gene: 1. CDR1 is MDHEN, CDR2 SYDVKM, per germline. This CDR3 comprises 16 residues. In DNA, the CDR3 is TGTGCCAGCAGTTTGACTAGCGGGTCGAACACCGGGGAGCTGTTTTTT. It encodes CASSLTSGSNTGELFF.

The rearrangement joins TRBV21-1 to TRBJ1-2. TRBV21-1 is given as a pseudogene. This CDR3 has 19 amino acids. The CDR3 DNA is TGTGCCAGCAGCAAAGATAACGGGGACCATACGAGGATGACTTATGGCTACACCTTC. Its protein is CASSKDNGDHTRMTYGYTF.

The chain joins TRBV12-5 to TRBJ2-5; D is undetermined. Germline V lookup: CDR1 LGHNT, CDR2 FRNRAP. V was trimmed by 7 bases and J by 5 bases, leaving 8 bases between them. This CDR3 spans 11 amino acids. Written as DNA, the CDR3 is TGTGCTAGTGCCCAGAGGGAGACCCAGTACTTC. Encoded protein: CASAQRETQYF.

This rearrangement joins TRBV2 to TRBJ2-5, with TRBD1 identical over 7 bases. Germline CDR1 is SNHLY and CDR2 is FYNNEI. V shed 9 bases, J shed 1 base, and the junction held 2 bases outside the gene matches. The CDR3 is 12 residues long. The CDR3 loop reads CASGTAQETQYF. For the CDR3, the DNA is TGTGCCAGTGGGACAGCCCAAGAGACCCAGTACTTC.

The rearrangement links TRBV9 to TRBJ1-3; D unclear. Germline CDR1 is SGDLS and CDR2 is YYNGEE. There are 15 residues in the CDR3. V lost 0 bases, J lost 2 bases, and 9 bases lay in between. CDR3 sequence: CASSVVPGAGNTIYF. The CDR3 DNA is TGTGCCAGCAGCGTAGTTCCAGGTGCTGGAAACACCATATATTTT.

The V and J genes are TRBV19 and TRBJ1-5; D is possibly TRBD1 (5 bases). V lost 3 bases and J 0 bases, leaving 9 bases between the germline ends. This CDR3 is 15 amino acids long. CDR1 and CDR2 from the germline V gene are LNHDA and SQIVND (reference sequence). CDR3 DNA sequence: TGTGCCAGTAGTATCAGGGACGGTAGCAATCAGCCCCAGCATTTT. Translation: CASSIRDGSNQPQHF.

The chain uses TRBV6-6 and TRBJ2-2; maybe TRBD2 (5 bases). The CDR3 sequence is 13 residues long. V was pared by 9 bases and J by 6 bases, with 14 bases between. Germline CDR1 and CDR2: MNHNY and SVGAGI (reference sequence). In nucleotides, the CDR3 is TGTGCCAGTCAGGCACGAGGGCCCGGGGAGCTGTTTTTT. Translated: CASQARGPGELFF.

This chain joins TRBV21-1 and TRBJ2-7; the D call in the table, TRBD2, was not verified against the DNA. TRBV21-1 is marked as a pseudogene. This CDR3 has 14 residues. This CDR3 is CASSKLAGVYEQYF. CDR3 in DNA: TGTGCCAGCAGCAAACTAGCGGGAGTCTACGAGCAGTACTTC.

The chain links TRBV4-1 to TRBJ2-2; 9 bases agree with TRBD2. The V segment lost 5 bases and the J segment 2 bases; nucleotides outside the gene matches: 12. The germline gives CDR1 MGHRA, CDR2 YSYEKL. CDR3 length equals 18 residues. The CDR3 DNA reads as TGCGCCAGCAGCAACCCCCTACTAGCGGGTGTTAACACCGGGGAGCTGTTTTTT. It encodes CASSNPLLAGVNTGELFF.

The chain recombines TRBV30 with TRBJ2-7; 8 nucleotides align to TRBD2. The V segment lost 2 bases and the J segment 2 bases; nucleotides outside the gene matches: 11. CDR3 length equals 16 residues. Germline V CDR1 and CDR2: GTSNPN, SVGIG (reference sequence). For the CDR3, the DNA is TGTGCCTGGAGTACCCAGGGGAGCGGGAGTCCCTACGAGCAGTACTTC. Residues: CAWSTQGSGSPYEQYF. The entire variable domain, with the rest obtained from reference TRBV30 and TRBJ2-7, is as follows: SQTIHQWPATLVQPVGSPLSLECTVEGTSNPNLYWYRQAAGRGLQLLFYSVGIGQISSEVPQNLSASRPQDRQFILSSKKLLLSDSGFYLCAWSTQGSGSPYEQYFGPGTRLTVT.

The chain uses TRBV28 and TRBJ2-3; 10 bases fit TRBD2. The CDR3 consists of 20 residues. The germline V gene has CDR1 MDHEN and CDR2 SYDVKM. Trimming took 1 base from V and 9 from J; bases not matched to a gene: 22. The DNA for the CDR3 is TGTGCCAGCAGTTTATTCATGCCGGACTTTATATCCCCTAGCGGGAGAACGCAGTATTTT. The encoded protein is CASSLFMPDFISPSGRTQYF. The whole variable domain, remainder taken from reference TRBV28 and TRBJ2-3, is DVKVTQSSRYLVKRTGEKVFLECVQDMDHENMFWYRQDPGLGLRLIYFSYDVKMKEKGDIPEGYSVSREKKERFSLILESASTNQTSMYLCASSLFMPDFISPSGRTQYFGPGTRLTVL.

The rearrangement links TRBV29-1 to TRBJ2-5, with D possibly being TRBD1 (7 bases). The germline V and J ends were trimmed by 5 bases and 5 bases, with 18 bases remaining between them. Germline values: CDR1 SQVTM, CDR2 ANQGSEA. The CDR3 extends over 14 amino acids. Written as DNA, the CDR3 is TGCAGCGTTCCGTCAGGGGGGTGGATGGAGACCCAGTACTTC. It translates to CSVPSGGWMETQYF.

The V call is TRBV18, the J call TRBJ2-7, with D tentatively TRBD1 (5 bases). Germline assignment: CDR1 KGHSH and CDR2 LQKENI. This CDR3 comprises 12 residues. Trimming stripped 8 bases from V and 6 bases from J, with 14 bases between. CDR3 sequence reads: CASATQGGEQYF. Here the CDR3 DNA reads TGTGCCAGCGCCACGCAGGGTGGCGAGCAGTACTTC. Variable domain in full (rest from reference TRBV18 and TRBJ2-7): NAGVMQNPRHLVRRRGQEARLRCSPMKGHSHVYWYRQLPEEGLKFMVYLQKENIIDESGMPKERFSAEFPKEGPSILRIQQVVRGDSAAYFCASATQGGEQYFGPGTRLTVT.

This clone was observed a handful of times. The gene calls are TRBV4-1 and TRBJ1-1; 8 bases map to TRBD1. The CDR3 is 15 residues long. Germline CDR1 MGHRA, CDR2 YSYEKL. The J segment lost 1 base and the V segment lost 3 bases, leaving 4 bases of the junction unmatched. The CDR3 coding sequence is TGCGCCAGCAGCCAGCTCAGGGGGCAGAACACTGAAGCTTTCTTT. Translated: CASSQLRGQNTEAFF.